The 3 T cell receptor beta chains reported below all come from one sample, sequenced in a study of radiotherapy plus CTLA-4 blockade in lung cancer. The repertoire was sequenced with immunoSEQ multiplex PCR; TCRdb's copy has only in-frame clones and lacks some. Here the sample spans around 90,000 clones, 83% being singletons. Sequenced here: peripheral blood, sampled from a patient treated with radiotherapy plus ipilimumab. These receptors came from a human donor with non-small cell lung cancer who had stable disease on radiotherapy plus ipilimumab.

The gene calls are TRBV2 and TRBJ2-2, with 7 bases matching TRBD1. CDR1 is SNHLY, CDR2 FYNNEI, per germline. V lost 6 bases, J lost 4 bases, and 8 bases stayed unmatched. This CDR3 is built from 15 residues. CDR3 coding DNA: TGTGCCAGCAGATACGACAGGGCGACCACCGGGGAGCTGTTTTTT. The encoded protein is CASRYDRATTGELFF.

In DNA, the CDR3 is TGTGCCAGCAGTCAAACAGGGTCGACTGGTGAAGCTTTCTTT. This gives the protein CASSQTGSTGEAFF. The chain is built from TRBV28 and TRBJ1-1, with D maybe TRBD1 (6 bases). Trimming took 5 bases from V and 7 from J, leaving 17 bases between them. This CDR3 has 14 amino acids. CDR1 and CDR2 (germline): MDHEN, SYDVKM.

The chain carries TRBV30 and TRBJ2-2; D may be TRBD1 (5 bases). In germline, CDR1 is GTSNPN, CDR2 SVGIG (reference sequence). CDR3 size: 16 residues. V gave up 0 bases and J gave up 0 bases, with 11 bases separating them. The CDR3 spells CAWSVIGRANTGELFF. As DNA, the CDR3 is TGTGCCTGGAGTGTAATTGGCAGGGCGAACACCGGGGAGCTGTTTTTT.